The present TCR beta chain was sequenced within a study of blood T cell repertoires in COVID-19 (dated by TCRdb to the early 2020s). Background on the whole study: Samples covering the acute and convalescent phases of COVID-19 were provided by collaborators in the United States, Italy and Spain. The material from the prospective study consisted of cDNA or gDNA derived from T cells, B-cell-depleted T cells, or PBMCs. Deeply sampled blood TCRbeta repertoires from subjects exposed to, actively infected with, or recovered from COVID-19 were included in the dataset. The repertoires were made available in a free public database intended to serve as a resource for research on the immune response to SARS-CoV-2. Samples were obtained from the ongoing ImmuneRACE study (first 160 participants) and from about 1,300 subjects provided by 6 global collaborators. Sample metadata almost always included a de-identified subject ID, COVID-19 status, age in years and sex. Where HLA class I and class II types were available, the types were taken from metadata supplied by the sample provider, not from assay-based typing. Broader findings and caveats from the paper: The quantity of clinical and demographic metadata differed by source and by participant and was supplied without curation.

Comments on this clone: The antigen it recognizes is unknown. No base-level quality is on record; no much larger clone is a single base apart.

The immunoSEQ Assay, a bias-controlled multiplex PCR, was used to amplify TCRbeta CDR3 regions from genomic DNA. Turning to the authors' computational methods: The number of nucleated cells in each sample was estimated by amplification of reference gene primers within the assay. Sequence reads were collapsed and filtered to measure the absolute abundance of every unique TCRbeta CDR3 rearrangement. For each sample, productive Simpson clonality was calculated as the square root of Simpson's diversity index across productive rearrangements. In its TCRdb copy, this immuneACCESS table keeps in-frame sequences only and misses some clones. Where compared with another copy, unresolved V genes explain less than half of these, and the others have no known cause. Clone size and V and J calls were adopted from that table, with D and trimming inferred from the DNA. The sample table shows a few hundred thousand clones, and 80% to 85% are seen once. The top ten clones comprise roughly 14% of the sample.

The germline V gene encodes CDR1 LGHNA and CDR2 YSLEER. V lost 0 bases and J lost 8 bases, and the count of bases not matched to a germline gene is 5. The CDR3 covers 16 residues, taking in both the cysteine and the phenylalanine. Left in the record is the CDR3 DNA by itself, 48 bases read in frame from the first base. In Seattle, one collaborating source enrolled patients while the infection was active and tracked those patients longitudinally over the course of disease. Whole blood was collected in K2EDTA tubes by collaborating institutions according to the institutions' own protocols. For TCRbeta analysis, collaborators shipped samples in one of three forms: frozen whole blood, isolated PBMCs, or DNA extracted from either of those sample types.

The receptor comes from a person between 70 and 80 years old with COVID-19, enrolled during active disease. This chain is built from TRBV4-3 and TRBJ1-6; 9 bases in the middle match TRBD1. Sample: peripheral blood. The nucleotide sequence is TGCGCCAGCAGCCAAGAACAGGGGGCGGGTTATTCACCCCTCCACTTT. Translated, this gives CASSQEQGAGYSPLHF.